This is a list of T cell receptor beta chains from one sample in a study of blood T cell repertoires in COVID-19. Method: immunoSEQ multiplex PCR; TCRdb's copy keeps in-frame clones and lacks some. Found here are hundreds of thousands of clones, over 70% of them singletons; the top ten hold about 6.9%. The sequencing sample was made of peripheral blood. These receptors were collected from a woman between 50 and 59 years old with COVID-19, enrolled during active disease. The CDR3 runs from the conserved cysteine through the conserved F or W. The order of the fields is clone size, CDR3 length, V gene, D gene, J gene, CDR3 DNA, CDR3 protein. A D gene is named only where the DNA matches it firmly. Clone size is given for some rows only: seen once, a few or many times, or a class if the clone is expanded.

abundance: once
len: 15
v_gene: TRBV4-1
d_gene: TRBD2
j_gene: TRBJ2-4
CDR3nt: TGCGCCAGCACGGAGGGACTAGCGGGAAAAAACATTCAGTACTTC
CDR3aa: CASTEGLAGKNIQYF

abundance: .
len: 14
v_gene: TRBV7-2
d_gene: .
j_gene: TRBJ2-2
CDR3nt: TGTGCCAGCAGCTCAAATGTGAACACCGGGGAGCTGTTTTTT
CDR3aa: CASSSNVNTGELFF

abundance: .
len: 13
v_gene: TRBV12-3/TRBV12-4
d_gene: TRBD1
j_gene: TRBJ1-2
CDR3nt: TGTGCCAGCAGTTTAACGACAGGGTATGGCTACACCTTC
CDR3aa: CASSLTTGYGYTF

abundance: .
len: 15
v_gene: TRBV19
d_gene: .
j_gene: TRBJ2-1
CDR3nt: TGTGCCAGTAGTATAGGCACTATCTCCTACAATGAGCAGTTCTTC
CDR3aa: CASSIGTISYNEQFF

abundance: .
len: 12
v_gene: TRBV6-5
d_gene: TRBD1
j_gene: TRBJ2-2
CDR3nt: TGTGCCAGCAACAGGGGCACCGGGGAGCTGTTTTTT
CDR3aa: CASNRGTGELFF

abundance: many
len: 16
v_gene: TRBV11-3
d_gene: TRBD2
j_gene: TRBJ2-2
CDR3nt: TGTGCCAGCAGCTTAGTCCTAGCGGGAGTAGCCGGGGAGCTGTTTTTT
CDR3aa: CASSLVLAGVAGELFF

abundance: .
len: 12
v_gene: TRBV27
d_gene: .
j_gene: TRBJ2-7
CDR3nt: TGTGCCAGCAGTCGTAGCCCCTACGAGCAGTACTTC
CDR3aa: CASSRSPYEQYF

abundance: .
len: 13
v_gene: TRBV2
d_gene: .
j_gene: TRBJ1-2
CDR3nt: TGTGCCAGCAGTGAACGGGGGATCTATGGCTACACCTTC
CDR3aa: CASSERGIYGYTF

abundance: once
len: 15
v_gene: TRBV18
d_gene: TRBD2
j_gene: TRBJ2-7
CDR3nt: TGTGCCAGCTCACCATCCCTAGCGGGGGCCTACGAGCAGTACTTC
CDR3aa: CASSPSLAGAYEQYF

abundance: .
len: 10
v_gene: TRBV19
d_gene: TRBD1
j_gene: TRBJ1-2
CDR3nt: TGTGCCAGTCCAGGGGGAGGCTACACCTTC
CDR3aa: CASPGGGYTF

abundance: .
len: 15
v_gene: TRBV19
d_gene: .
j_gene: TRBJ2-3
CDR3nt: TGTGCCAGTAAAAGACAGGCTTTCGGAGCAGATACGCAGTATTTT
CDR3aa: CASKRQAFGADTQYF

abundance: .
len: 14
v_gene: TRBV5-8
d_gene: TRBD2
j_gene: TRBJ2-3
CDR3nt: TGTGCCAGCAGCTCCGGGAGGCTCACAGATACGCAGTATTTT
CDR3aa: CASSSGRLTDTQYF

abundance: .
len: 17
v_gene: TRBV18
d_gene: TRBD2
j_gene: TRBJ2-3
CDR3nt: TGTGCCAGCTCACCACCGGTCCGGGGGGGGAACACAGATACGCAGTATTTT
CDR3aa: CASSPPVRGGNTDTQYF

abundance: once
len: 15
v_gene: TRBV11-2
d_gene: .
j_gene: TRBJ2-4
CDR3nt: TGTGCCAGCAGCCCTGAAGGGGTGGGGAAGGGCATTCAGTACTTC
CDR3aa: CASSPEGVGKGIQYF

abundance: .
len: 13
v_gene: TRBV9
d_gene: .
j_gene: TRBJ1-1
CDR3nt: TGTGCCAGCAGCGGGACTATGGGCACTGAAGCTTTCTTT
CDR3aa: CASSGTMGTEAFF

abundance: .
len: 14
v_gene: TRBV6-2/TRBV6-3
d_gene: .
j_gene: TRBJ1-2
CDR3nt: TGTGCCAGCAGTTATTTGGGAGGCAACTATGGCTACACCTTC
CDR3aa: CASSYLGGNYGYTF

abundance: .
len: 16
v_gene: TRBV5-8
d_gene: TRBD2
j_gene: TRBJ2-3
CDR3nt: TGTGCCAGCAGCTTGTCTCTAGCGGCGATGGCAGATACGCAGTATTTT
CDR3aa: CASSLSLAAMADTQYF

abundance: .
len: 15
v_gene: TRBV6-1
d_gene: TRBD1
j_gene: TRBJ2-1
CDR3nt: TGTGCCAGCAGTGAGAGGACAGGGAAGTACAATGAGCAGTTCTTC
CDR3aa: CASSERTGKYNEQFF

abundance: .
len: 16
v_gene: TRBV27
d_gene: TRBD2
j_gene: TRBJ2-3
CDR3nt: TGTGCCAGCAGTTTGTACTTAGCGGGAAGCACAGATACGCAGTATTTT
CDR3aa: CASSLYLAGSTDTQYF

abundance: few
len: 16
v_gene: TRBV4-3
d_gene: TRBD2
j_gene: TRBJ2-7
CDR3nt: TGCGCCAGCAGCCAAGTTCTAGCGGGAGCTTTTCTCGAGCAGTACTTC
CDR3aa: CASSQVLAGAFLEQYF

abundance: once
len: 16
v_gene: TRBV5-6
d_gene: TRBD2
j_gene: TRBJ2-1
CDR3nt: TGTGCCAGCAGCGACCTAAGCGGGAGCTCCTACAATGAGCAGTTCTTC
CDR3aa: CASSDLSGSSYNEQFF

abundance: .
len: 18
v_gene: TRBV6-6
d_gene: TRBD1
j_gene: TRBJ1-4
CDR3nt: TGTGCCAGCAGTCTCGGGGGAACACAGGGGGCAACTAATGAAAAACTGTTTTTT
CDR3aa: CASSLGGTQGATNEKLFF

abundance: .
len: 15
v_gene: TRBV10-1
d_gene: .
j_gene: TRBJ2-1
CDR3nt: TGCGCCAGCTCGATAATGGGCAGCTCCTACAATGAGCAGTTCTTC
CDR3aa: CASSIMGSSYNEQFF

abundance: .
len: 16
v_gene: TRBV7-8
d_gene: TRBD1
j_gene: TRBJ2-5
CDR3nt: TGTGCCAGCAGCTTAGCAGGACAGGGGGGTCAAGAGACCCAGTACTTC
CDR3aa: CASSLAGQGGQETQYF

abundance: .
len: 13
v_gene: TRBV11-3
d_gene: .
j_gene: TRBJ1-4
CDR3nt: TGTGCCAGCAGCTGGGGGAGGAGTGAAAAACTGTTTTTT
CDR3aa: CASSWGRSEKLFF

abundance: .
len: 12
v_gene: TRBV13
d_gene: .
j_gene: TRBJ2-3
CDR3nt: TGTGCCAGCAGCTTCGGCACAGATACGCAGTATTTT
CDR3aa: CASSFGTDTQYF

abundance: .
len: 19
v_gene: TRBV5-6
d_gene: TRBD2
j_gene: TRBJ2-5
CDR3nt: TGTGCCAGCAGCTTGGACCTATACGGGACTAGCGGGAGGGGGGAGACCCAGTACTTC
CDR3aa: CASSLDLYGTSGRGETQYF

abundance: once
len: 15
v_gene: TRBV7-3
d_gene: TRBD2
j_gene: TRBJ2-1
CDR3nt: TGTGCCAGCAGCTTATCGCCGACTAGCATCAATGAGCAGTTCTTC
CDR3aa: CASSLSPTSINEQFF

abundance: .
len: 14
v_gene: TRBV7-9
d_gene: .
j_gene: TRBJ2-2
CDR3nt: TGTGCCAGCAGCACCACGGGAGTTGGTGGGGAGCTGTTTTTT
CDR3aa: CASSTTGVGGELFF

abundance: .
len: 12
v_gene: TRBV3-1/TRBV3-2
d_gene: .
j_gene: TRBJ2-3
CDR3nt: TGTGCCAGCAGCTTTGGAGAAGATACGCAGTATTTT
CDR3aa: CASSFGEDTQYF

abundance: .
len: 13
v_gene: TRBV5-1
d_gene: .
j_gene: TRBJ2-5
CDR3nt: TGCGCCAGCAGCTCGGTAGTCCAAGAGACCCAGTACTTC
CDR3aa: CASSSVVQETQYF

abundance: .
len: 14
v_gene: TRBV7-9
d_gene: .
j_gene: TRBJ1-2
CDR3nt: TGTGCCAGCAGCTTTTCACACGCGGTATATGGCTACACCTTC
CDR3aa: CASSFSHAVYGYTF

abundance: .
len: 14
v_gene: TRBV6-6
d_gene: TRBD1
j_gene: TRBJ2-5
CDR3nt: TGTGCCAGCAGCACGGGACAGTCTCGGGAGACCCAGTACTTC
CDR3aa: CASSTGQSRETQYF

abundance: .
len: 16
v_gene: TRBV2
d_gene: TRBD1
j_gene: TRBJ1-5
CDR3nt: TGTGCCAGCAGGGCTTGGACAGGGTCGAAGAATCAGCCCCAGCATTTT
CDR3aa: CASRAWTGSKNQPQHF

abundance: .
len: 14
v_gene: TRBV6-5
d_gene: .
j_gene: TRBJ1-4
CDR3nt: TGTGCCAGCAGTCCCGGACAGAATAATGAAAAACTGTTTTTT
CDR3aa: CASSPGQNNEKLFF

abundance: .
len: 13
v_gene: TRBV11-3
d_gene: .
j_gene: TRBJ1-6
CDR3nt: TGTGCCAGCAGGGCAGGTCATAATTCACCCCTCCACTTT
CDR3aa: CASRAGHNSPLHF

abundance: .
len: 15
v_gene: TRBV25-1
d_gene: .
j_gene: TRBJ1-2
CDR3nt: TGTGCCAGCAGTGAATTTGGGAAGAGGGTGAATTCCTACACCTTC
CDR3aa: CASSEFGKRVNSYTF

abundance: .
len: 11
v_gene: TRBV20-1
d_gene: .
j_gene: TRBJ1-1
CDR3nt: TGCAGTGCTAGAGATCCCCCTTCGGCTTTCTTT
CDR3aa: CSARDPPSAFF

abundance: .
len: 16
v_gene: TRBV6-5
d_gene: TRBD1
j_gene: TRBJ1-1
CDR3nt: TGTGCCAGCAGTTACTCGCCGACAGGGGGCAGGACTGAAGCTTTCTTT
CDR3aa: CASSYSPTGGRTEAFF

abundance: .
len: 16
v_gene: TRBV6-1
d_gene: TRBD1
j_gene: TRBJ2-7
CDR3nt: TGTGCCAGCAGTGGGATGACAGGGGGCTTTAGTTACGAGCAGTACTTC
CDR3aa: CASSGMTGGFSYEQYF

abundance: once
len: 14
v_gene: TRBV2
d_gene: TRBD2
j_gene: TRBJ2-5
CDR3nt: TGTGCCAGCAGTACAACTAGCGGACAAGAGACCCAGTACTTC
CDR3aa: CASSTTSGQETQYF

abundance: .
len: 14
v_gene: TRBV11-2
d_gene: .
j_gene: TRBJ2-3
CDR3nt: TGTGCCAGCAGCTTAGGGGGAGGTCCAGATACGCAGTATTTT
CDR3aa: CASSLGGGPDTQYF

abundance: .
len: 17
v_gene: TRBV20-1
d_gene: TRBD2
j_gene: TRBJ2-1
CDR3nt: TGCAGTGCTAGTTATGCCGGGACTAGCGGGAGGGCGAATGAGCAGTTCTTC
CDR3aa: CSASYAGTSGRANEQFF

abundance: .
len: 15
v_gene: TRBV2
d_gene: .
j_gene: TRBJ1-3
CDR3nt: TGTGCCAGCAGTGTCAGCAGGGGATATGGAAACACCATATATTTT
CDR3aa: CASSVSRGYGNTIYF

abundance: .
len: 16
v_gene: TRBV24-1
d_gene: .
j_gene: TRBJ2-1
CDR3nt: TGTGCCACCAGTGACCCCCGGCGCGGGGCCTACAATGAGCAGTTCTTC
CDR3aa: CATSDPRRGAYNEQFF